The 2 T cell receptor beta chains given below trace back to one sample, sequenced in a study of T cell responses to AZD1222 COVID-19 vaccine. The data were produced by immunoSEQ multiplex PCR, yet TCRdb's version contains in-frame clones alone and is incomplete. Seen here are about 21,000 clones, approximately 82% observed once, and the top ten hold around 43%. The sample consisted of peripheral blood, taken on day 0 of AZD1222 vaccination. All receptors derive from an adult in good health.

J is TRBJ1-2 and V is TRBV6-6; D not resolved. This CDR3 is 14 amino acids long. Germline lookup yields CDR1 MNHNY and CDR2 SVGAGI (reference sequence). V dropped 5 bases and J dropped 0 bases, with 10 bases sitting between them. The CDR3: CASSQTPANYGYTF. CDR3 nucleotide sequence: TGTGCCAGCAGTCAGACACCGGCTAACTATGGCTACACCTTC.

Concerning this clone: Compared with germline, one end of the junction differs, possibly owing to a read error. This chain connects TRBV30 to TRBJ1-4, with D maybe TRBD1 (5 bases). The CDR3 has 12 amino acids. In germline, CDR1 is GTSNPN, CDR2 SVGIG (reference sequence). This CDR3 is CAWSTAGTSRVF. The CDR3 region has the DNA TGTGCCTGGAGTACAGCCGGGACCTCGCGGGTTTTT.